The 29 T cell receptor beta chains reported below all come from one sample, sequenced in a study of T cell changes during pregnancy in multiple sclerosis. Data came from immunoSEQ multiplex PCR; TCRdb stores just in-frame clones and leaves some out. Among about 36,000 clones listed, about 91% were seen once. The sample in question was CD4+ T cells from peripheral blood mononuclear cells, obtained after pregnancy. These receptors originate from a female donor with multiple sclerosis, enrolled in a pregnancy study.

The V call is TRBV28, the J call TRBJ2-1; TRBD2 might be the D (7 bases). Trimming removed 5 bases from V and 1 base from J, with 15 bases in between. This CDR3 region has 16 residues. The germline V gene has CDR1 MDHEN and CDR2 SYDVKM. The CDR3 loop reads CASSPSGGGSYNEQFF. The CDR3 nucleotides are TGTGCCAGCAGTCCCTCGGGGGGCGGGTCCTACAATGAGCAGTTCTTC.

The rearrangement joins TRBV28 to TRBJ1-2; a possible D gene is TRBD1 (5 bases). The CDR3 consists of 14 residues. Germline CDR1 is MDHEN and CDR2 is SYDVKM. Trimming removed 7 bases from V and 5 bases from J, with 17 bases in between. The CDR3 region has the DNA TGTGCCAGCACCTTAGAAAAAGGGGCTTATGGCTACACCTTC. It encodes CASTLEKGAYGYTF.

In this sample, this clone turned up once. The chain joins TRBV7-2 to TRBJ1-3; D may be TRBD1 (5 bases). V lost 5 bases to trimming and J lost 4 bases, with 9 bases between them. The CDR3 is 13 residues long. Germline assignment: CDR1 SGHTA and CDR2 FQGNSA. Written as DNA, the CDR3 is TGTGCCAGCAGCCTTGGACACGGAAACACCATATATTTT. It codes for CASSLGHGNTIYF.

The CDR3 loop reads CASSLPSGRINEQFF. The CDR3 DNA sequence: TGTGCCAGCAGTTTACCTAGCGGGAGAATCAATGAGCAGTTCTTC. The chain uses TRBV28 and TRBJ2-1; 10 bases align to TRBD2. Unmatched junction bases numbered 4, after V lost 2 bases and J lost 6 bases. Germline V CDR1 and CDR2: MDHEN, SYDVKM. This CDR3 contains 15 residues.

The chain recombines TRBV7-9 with TRBJ1-2; D possibly corresponds to TRBD1 (6 bases). Germline V gene lookup returns CDR1 SEHNR and CDR2 FQNEAQ (reference sequence). The CDR3 contains 14 residues. V was pared by 8 bases and J by 3 bases, with 16 bases between. The CDR3 region is CASGKQGFDYGYTF. DNA of the CDR3: TGTGCCAGCGGCAAACAGGGATTTGACTATGGCTACACCTTC. Looking up the rest from reference TRBV7-9 and TRBJ1-2 gives the full variable domain: DTGVSQNPRHKITKRGQNVTFRCDPISEHNRLYWYRQTLGQGPEFLTYFQNEAQLEKSRLLSDRFSAERPKGSFSTLEIQRTEQGDSAMYLCASGKQGFDYGYTFGSGTRLTVV.

The rearrangement uses TRBV11-2 and TRBJ2-3; 14 positions match TRBD2. The CDR3 is 18 amino acids. V lost 3 bases and J lost 2; bases outside the gene matches: 7. The germline CDR1 and CDR2 sequences are SGHAT and FQNNGV. This CDR3 reads CASSFSPTSGRATDTQYF. CDR3 DNA sequence: TGTGCCAGCAGCTTCTCACCGACTAGCGGGAGGGCCACAGATACGCAGTATTTT.

The rearrangement uses TRBV18 and TRBJ1-2; 8 positions agree with TRBD1. The V segment lost 0 bases and the J segment 6 bases; nucleotides outside the gene matches: 9. Germline V CDR1 and CDR2: KGHSH, LQKENI. The CDR3 loop spans 16 amino acids. The CDR3 sequence is CASSPPVMDRVNGYTF. Here the CDR3 DNA reads TGTGCCAGCTCACCACCGGTGATGGACAGGGTTAATGGCTACACCTTC.

This clone was counted a single time. This chain connects TRBV7-2 to TRBJ2-2; 10 nucleotides line up with TRBD2. The CDR3 covers 17 residues. Germline CDR1 reads SGHTA; CDR2 reads FQGNSA. V lost 2 bases to trimming and J lost 3 bases; unmatched junction nucleotides: 6. This chain's CDR3 is CASSLNRLAGDTGELFF. In DNA, the CDR3 is TGTGCCAGCAGCTTAAATCGTCTAGCGGGGGACACCGGGGAGCTGTTTTTT.

This sequence joins TRBV11-2 and TRBJ1-1, with a tentative D call TRBD1 (5 bases). From germline, CDR1 is SGHAT and CDR2 FQNNGV. Trimming stripped 5 bases from V and 5 bases from J, with 18 bases between. This CDR3 contains 15 residues. CDR3 in amino acids: CASSHSLGVGTEAFF. As DNA, the CDR3 is TGTGCCAGCAGCCACTCGTTAGGGGTTGGAACTGAAGCTTTCTTT. The variable domain in full, with the rest retrieved from reference TRBV11-2 and TRBJ1-1, is EAGVAQSPRYKIIEKRQSVAFWCNPISGHATLYWYQQILGQGPKLLIQFQNNGVVDDSQLPKDRFSAERLKGVDSTLKIQPAKLEDSAVYLCASSHSLGVGTEAFFGQGTRLTVV.

The J gene is TRBJ1-1, the V gene TRBV6-5; 7 nucleotides line up with TRBD1. The CDR3 contains 14 residues. Germline values: CDR1 MNHEY, CDR2 SVGAGI. The V gene end was trimmed by 6 bases and the J gene end by 1 base; junction bases not matched to a gene: 5. CDR3 DNA: TGTGCCAGCAGACGGACAGGCGAGAACACTGAAGCTTTCTTT. This gives the protein CASRRTGENTEAFF.

This chain joins TRBV29-1 and TRBJ1-2, with D tentatively TRBD1 (5 bases). Germline V gene sequence: CDR1 SQVTM, CDR2 ANQGSEA. This CDR3 comprises 15 residues. Trimming stripped 4 bases from V and 2 bases from J, with 17 bases between. Written as DNA, the CDR3 is TGCAGCGTTGGGGTGCGGGGGGGAAAAAACTATGGCTACACCTTC. Translating it yields CSVGVRGGKNYGYTF.

The genes are TRBV2 and TRBJ1-5; perhaps TRBD1 as D (6 bases). Trimming cost V 4 bases and J 5 bases, with 12 bases left between them. Germline V lookup: CDR1 SNHLY, CDR2 FYNNEI. The CDR3 is 14 residues long. The DNA of the CDR3 is TGTGCCAGCAGTGGGGGGCAAGGTTATCAGCCCCAGCATTTT. This sequence encodes CASSGGQGYQPQHF.

This clone was picked up a small number of times. The chain has TRBV6-5 and TRBJ1-2, with no clear D. Trimming cost V 7 bases and J 7 bases, with 13 bases left between them. CDR1 and CDR2 from the germline V gene are MNHEY and SVGAGI. The CDR3 contains 12 residues. For the CDR3, the DNA is TGTGCCAGCATCGACCGTACGGGTGGCTACACCTTC. Protein sequence: CASIDRTGGYTF.

This clone was recorded once. J is TRBJ1-2 and V is TRBV6-5, with D unclear. The CDR3 has 15 residues. Between the trimmed V and J ends, which lost 7 bases and 3 bases, there was a span of 18 bases. Germline V gene sequence: CDR1 MNHEY, CDR2 SVGAGI. Here the CDR3 reads CASTALGEGYYGYTF. CDR3 DNA sequence: TGTGCCAGCACCGCACTCGGTGAGGGATACTATGGCTACACCTTC.

V usage is TRBV6-5 and J usage is TRBJ1-6; the D is unclear. Germline assignment: CDR1 MNHEY and CDR2 SVGAGI. The V and J ends lost 2 bases and 7 bases respectively, with 12 bases between them. The CDR3 is 15 amino acids. This CDR3 is CASSYGQIANSPLHF. The DNA of the CDR3 is TGTGCCAGCAGTTACGGCCAGATAGCCAATTCACCCCTCCACTTT.

This chain joins TRBV29-1 and TRBJ2-2; 10 nucleotides agree with TRBD1. The CDR3 loop spans 15 amino acids. Germline CDR1 is SQVTM and CDR2 is ANQGSEA. The J segment lost 5 bases and the V segment lost 6 bases, leaving 9 bases of the junction unmatched. The CDR3 protein is CSVKEPGQGTGELFF. In DNA form, the CDR3 reads TGCAGCGTCAAGGAACCGGGACAGGGGACCGGGGAGCTGTTTTTT.

The V gene is TRBV7-9, the J gene TRBJ1-5; D gene uncertain. This CDR3 region has 17 residues. The germline gives CDR1 SEHNR, CDR2 FQNEAQ (reference sequence). Trimming removed 1 base at V and 0 bases at J, with 13 bases between. As DNA, the CDR3 is TGTGCCAGCAGCTTAGGTCGGGGTGCTGATAGCAATCAGCCCCAGCATTTT. Translating it yields CASSLGRGADSNQPQHF.

This chain links TRBV2 with TRBJ1-1; D call uncertain. With 1 base removed from V and 0 bases from J, the gap between germline ends came to 6 bases. The V gene's germline CDR1 is SNHLY and CDR2 FYNNEI. The CDR3 consists of 14 residues. The CDR3 DNA reads as TGTGCCAGCAGTGAAGAACTAGTGAACACTGAAGCTTTCTTT. Amino acid sequence: CASSEELVNTEAFF.

The gene calls are TRBV6-4 and TRBJ2-1; 9 bases are shared with TRBD1. V trimming: 2 bases; J trimming: 6 bases; junction bases outside the gene matches: 8. This CDR3 is 16 amino acids long. CDR1 is MRHNA and CDR2 is SNTAGT in the germline V gene. The CDR3 sequence: CASSDPPGTGSNEQFF. CDR3 in DNA: TGTGCCAGCAGTGACCCTCCCGGGACAGGGAGCAATGAGCAGTTCTTC.

The chain joins TRBV6-1 to TRBJ2-1; D possibly corresponds to TRBD1 (6 bases). This CDR3 spans 14 amino acids. CDR1 is MNHNS, CDR2 SASEGT, per germline. The V end lost 4 bases, the J end lost 5 bases, and 12 bases lay between the germline ends. CDR3 in amino acids: CASSVGTRNNEQFF. As DNA, the CDR3 is TGTGCCAGCAGTGTAGGGACAAGAAACAATGAGCAGTTCTTC.

The chain carries TRBV15 and TRBJ1-4, with 7 nucleotides matching TRBD1. Germline trimming cut 7 bases from V and 4 bases from J; bases unmatched to any gene: 9. Germline-derived CDR1 and CDR2 are LNHNV and YYDKDF (reference sequence). The CDR3 is 15 amino acids. The CDR3 nucleotides are TGTGCCACCAACGCAGGGACAGAAGTTAATGAAAAACTGTTTTTT. Its protein is CATNAGTEVNEKLFF.

The gene calls are TRBV7-9 and TRBJ2-3, with D perhaps matching TRBD2 (6 bases). V lost 1 base and J 2 bases, leaving 16 bases between the germline ends. Per germline, CDR1 SEHNR and CDR2 FQNEAQ (reference sequence). This CDR3 is 17 amino acids long. In DNA form, the CDR3 reads TGTGCCAGCAGCTTAGGGGTCAGTAGCGGAGCCACAGATACGCAGTATTTT. It translates to CASSLGVSSGATDTQYF.

This chain uses TRBV5-4 with TRBJ2-1; 10 bases map to TRBD1. This CDR3 has 19 amino acids. Germline CDR1 SGHNT, CDR2 YYREEE (reference sequence). V lost 4 bases to trimming and J lost 5 bases; unmatched junction nucleotides: 18. CDR3 sequence reads: CASSGDRGRTRARDNEQFF. As DNA, the CDR3 is TGTGCCAGCAGCGGGGACAGGGGCAGAACCCGTGCTCGGGACAATGAGCAGTTCTTC.

The gene calls are TRBV7-2 and TRBJ2-7, with TRBD1 matching 7 bases. Germline values: CDR1 SGHTA, CDR2 FQGNSA. V lost 4 bases, J lost 3 bases, and 9 bases stayed unmatched. The CDR3 extends over 15 amino acids. The CDR3 DNA follows: TGTGCCAGCAGCTCCCAGACAGGGCTCGGCTACGAGCAGTACTTC. Translating gives CASSSQTGLGYEQYF.

The chain carries TRBV15 and TRBJ2-4, with 8 bases aligning to TRBD2. Losses at the gene ends were 0 bases for V and 6 bases for J; bases not matched to a gene: 7. The CDR3 is 16 residues long. From germline, CDR1 is LNHNV and CDR2 YYDKDF (reference sequence). Here the CDR3 DNA reads TGTGCCACCAGCAGAGATCTGGCGGGAGGTACAAACATTCAGTACTTC. It encodes CATSRDLAGGTNIQYF. Using reference TRBV15 and TRBJ2-4 for the parts outside the CDR3, the full variable domain is DAMVIQNPRYQVTQFGKPVTLSCSQTLNHNVMYWYQQKSSQAPKLLFHYYDKDFNNEADTPDNFQSRRPNTSFCFLDIRSPGLGDTAMYLCATSRDLAGGTNIQYFGAGTRLSVL.

This clone occurred a few times. In DNA, the CDR3 is TGTGCCAGCAGCTCGACTGGCCGACAGGGGAAGGACTATGGCTACACCTTC. It encodes CASSSTGRQGKDYGYTF. This chain connects TRBV7-8 to TRBJ1-2; TRBD1 matches 8 bases. In germline, CDR1 is SGHVS, CDR2 FQNEAQ. After removal of 4 bases from V and 3 bases from J, the junction contained 13 bases not matched to a gene. This CDR3 comprises 17 residues.

The chain is built from TRBV7-2 and TRBJ2-7; TRBD2 agrees at 9 bases. CDR1 SGHTA and CDR2 FQGNSA come from the germline V gene. With 5 bases clipped from V and 2 bases from J, the junction kept 7 bases outside the gene matches. The CDR3 loop spans 15 amino acids. The CDR3 DNA reads as TGTGCCAGCAGCGATGGGGCTAGCGGGACCTACGAGCAGTACTTC. It yields the protein CASSDGASGTYEQYF.

V gene TRBV5-1 combines with J gene TRBJ2-2, with D maybe TRBD2 (5 bases). V was trimmed by 2 bases and J by 5 bases, leaving 16 bases between them. Germline-derived CDR1 and CDR2 are SGHRS and YFSETQ. This CDR3 is built from 16 residues. The CDR3: CASSFLPGSKTGELFF. CDR3 nucleotides: TGCGCCAGCAGCTTCCTACCGGGATCCAAAACCGGGGAGCTGTTTTTT.

The V and J genes are TRBV4-1 and TRBJ1-4; D is ambiguous. Germline values: CDR1 MGHRA, CDR2 YSYEKL. This CDR3 has 13 residues. V was shortened by 5 bases and J by 8 bases, with 12 bases between the two germline ends. CDR3 DNA: TGCGCCAGCAGCTTGAGACTCCCGGAAAAACTGTTTTTT. Its protein product is CASSLRLPEKLFF.